This TCR beta chain was captured in a study of shared clonotypes between healthy human individuals. Whole-study findings and limits: An anticipated effect of sequencing depth on clonotype sharing among donors was recognized.

This CDR3 has 14 residues. Germline loops: CDR1 SNHLY, CDR2 FYNNEI. The V end lost 4 bases, the J end lost 2 bases, and 11 bases lay between the germline ends. Of note for this clone: As yet, its antigen is unknown.

Each cell subset's genomic DNA was divided evenly among several immunoSEQ plates. Assay used: immunoSEQ multiplex PCR; TCRdb lists only in-frame clones, some missing. The sample contains about 2.4 million clones, around 90% of which appear only once. The TCR was taken from a man aged 18 to 35 in good health. The V and J genes are TRBV2 and TRBJ2-5; D is possibly TRBD1 or TRBD2 (5 bases each). The sequencing input was naive CD4+ T cells sorted from blood. Documented subset: CD45RA+ positively selected. CDR3 loop: CASSAHRTQETQYF. In DNA form, the CDR3 reads TGTGCCAGCAGTGCTCACAGGACTCAAGAGACCCAGTACTTC.